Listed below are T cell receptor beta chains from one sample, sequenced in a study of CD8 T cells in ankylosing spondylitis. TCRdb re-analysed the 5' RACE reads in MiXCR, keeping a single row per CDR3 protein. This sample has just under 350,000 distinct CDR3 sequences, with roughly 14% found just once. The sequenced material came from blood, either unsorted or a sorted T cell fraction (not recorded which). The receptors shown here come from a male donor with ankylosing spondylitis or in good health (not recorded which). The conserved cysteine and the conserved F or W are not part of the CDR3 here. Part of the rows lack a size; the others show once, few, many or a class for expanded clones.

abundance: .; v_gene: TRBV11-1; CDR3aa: ASSPNPPLMFGVRDEQY
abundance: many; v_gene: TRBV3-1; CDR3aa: ASSLVSTGELF
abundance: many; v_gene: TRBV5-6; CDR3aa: ASRTLGNSPLH
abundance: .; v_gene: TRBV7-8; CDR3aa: ASSPLRANTGELF
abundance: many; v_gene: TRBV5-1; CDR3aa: ASSLGGSSDYEQY
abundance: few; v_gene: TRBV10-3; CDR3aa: AIRPVAGSSDEQY
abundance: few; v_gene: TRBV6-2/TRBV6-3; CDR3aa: ASRTDRGINQPQH
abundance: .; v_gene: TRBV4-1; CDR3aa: ASSQVSFYGYT
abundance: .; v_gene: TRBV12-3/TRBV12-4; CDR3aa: ASSPSPGTGYFTGELF
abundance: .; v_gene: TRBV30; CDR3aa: AWTGQKETQY
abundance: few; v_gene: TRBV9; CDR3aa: ASSLPRAGNTEAF
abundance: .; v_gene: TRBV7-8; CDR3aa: ASSAEGAGGTEAF
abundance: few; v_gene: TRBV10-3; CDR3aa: AISFQGGTGELF
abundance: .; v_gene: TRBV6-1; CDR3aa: ASSPRPSGGNGEQF
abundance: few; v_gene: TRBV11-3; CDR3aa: ASSFAQGWDIQY
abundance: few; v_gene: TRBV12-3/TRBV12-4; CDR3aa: ASNLTEVEQY
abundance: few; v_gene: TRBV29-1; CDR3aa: SVGTGRGDEQF
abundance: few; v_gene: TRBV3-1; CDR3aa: ASSPTRKGLAGYNEQF
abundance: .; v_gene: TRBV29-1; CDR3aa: SVEDSTGDIRNTEAF
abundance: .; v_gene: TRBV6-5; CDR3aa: ASSSGGTGGNTIY
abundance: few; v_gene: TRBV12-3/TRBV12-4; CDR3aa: ASSLIRGAYYNEQF
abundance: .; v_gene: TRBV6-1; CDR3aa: ASSEAQEPDTQY
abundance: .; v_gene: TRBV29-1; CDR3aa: SVEDGESTKNIQY
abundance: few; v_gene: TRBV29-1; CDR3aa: SVEVTGQGSTEAF
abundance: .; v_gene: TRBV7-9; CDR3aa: ASSLGDRGRTDTQY
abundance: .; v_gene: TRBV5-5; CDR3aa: ASKGGVEERQPQH
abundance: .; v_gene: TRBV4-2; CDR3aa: ASSQLPDAAGQF
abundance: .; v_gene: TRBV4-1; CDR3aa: ASSQGPASGRDYGYEQY
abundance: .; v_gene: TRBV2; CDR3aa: ASSLDGQETQY
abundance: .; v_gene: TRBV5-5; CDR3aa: ASSSGVGYGYT
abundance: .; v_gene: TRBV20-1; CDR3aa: SAGNPDLYEQY
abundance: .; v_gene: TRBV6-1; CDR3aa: ASNPTGWGTGELF
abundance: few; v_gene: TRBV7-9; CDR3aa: ASSPHTGELF
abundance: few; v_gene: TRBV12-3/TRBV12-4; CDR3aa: ASSLLWASTDTQY
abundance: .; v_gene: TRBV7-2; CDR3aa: ASSFMAAGRTYEQY
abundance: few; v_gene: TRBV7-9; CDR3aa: ASSWKISTDTQY
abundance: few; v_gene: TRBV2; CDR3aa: ARGSGRQETQY
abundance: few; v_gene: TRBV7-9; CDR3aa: ASSLVEGTYEQY
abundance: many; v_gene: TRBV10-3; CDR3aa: ATRGEVGEKLF
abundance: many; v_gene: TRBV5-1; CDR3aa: ASNDLTDTQY
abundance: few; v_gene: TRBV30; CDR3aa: AWYMEGNEQF
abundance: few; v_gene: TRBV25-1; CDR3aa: AGAAGGTNQPQH